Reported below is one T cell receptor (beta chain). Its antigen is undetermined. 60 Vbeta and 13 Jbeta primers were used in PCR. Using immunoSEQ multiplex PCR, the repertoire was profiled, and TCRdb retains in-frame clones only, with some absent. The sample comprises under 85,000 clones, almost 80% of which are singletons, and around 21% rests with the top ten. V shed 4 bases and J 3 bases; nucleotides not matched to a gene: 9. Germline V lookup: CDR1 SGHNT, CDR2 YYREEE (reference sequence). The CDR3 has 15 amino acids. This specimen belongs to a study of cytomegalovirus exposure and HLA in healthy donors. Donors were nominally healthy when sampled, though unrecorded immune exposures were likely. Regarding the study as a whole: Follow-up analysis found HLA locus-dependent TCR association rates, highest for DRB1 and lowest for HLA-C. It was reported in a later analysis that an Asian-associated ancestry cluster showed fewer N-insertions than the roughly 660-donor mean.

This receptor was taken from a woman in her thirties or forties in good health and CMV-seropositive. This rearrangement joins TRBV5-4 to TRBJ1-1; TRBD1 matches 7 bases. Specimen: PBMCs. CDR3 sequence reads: CASSPLQGLDTEAFF. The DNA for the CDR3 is TGTGCCAGCAGCCCGCTACAGGGGCTGGACACTGAAGCTTTCTTT.